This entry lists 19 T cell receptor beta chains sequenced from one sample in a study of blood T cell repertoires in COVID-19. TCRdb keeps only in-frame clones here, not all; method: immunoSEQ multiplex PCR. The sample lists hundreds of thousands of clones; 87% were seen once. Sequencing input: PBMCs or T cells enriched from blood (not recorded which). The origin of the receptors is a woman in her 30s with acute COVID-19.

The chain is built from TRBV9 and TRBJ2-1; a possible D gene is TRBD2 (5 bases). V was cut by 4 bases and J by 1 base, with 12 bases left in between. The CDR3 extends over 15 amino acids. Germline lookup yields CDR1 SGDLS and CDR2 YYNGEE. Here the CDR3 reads CASSLRVASYNEQFF. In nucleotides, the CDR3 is TGTGCCAGCAGCCTACGAGTAGCGTCCTACAATGAGCAGTTCTTC.

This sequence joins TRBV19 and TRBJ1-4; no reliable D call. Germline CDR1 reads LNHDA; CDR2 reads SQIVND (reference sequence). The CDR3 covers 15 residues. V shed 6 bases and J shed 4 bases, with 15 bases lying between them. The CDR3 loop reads CASSRRRENNEKLFF. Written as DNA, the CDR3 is TGTGCCAGTAGCCGCCGGAGGGAAAATAATGAAAAACTGTTTTTT.

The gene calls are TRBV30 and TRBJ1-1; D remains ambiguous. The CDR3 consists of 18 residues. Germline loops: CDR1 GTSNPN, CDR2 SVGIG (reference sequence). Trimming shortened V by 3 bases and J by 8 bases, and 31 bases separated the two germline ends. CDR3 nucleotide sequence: TGTGCCTGGAGCGACCCCCCGGCGGGCAGACTCACGCAAAGGGAAGCTTTCTTT. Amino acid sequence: CAWSDPPAGRLTQREAFF.

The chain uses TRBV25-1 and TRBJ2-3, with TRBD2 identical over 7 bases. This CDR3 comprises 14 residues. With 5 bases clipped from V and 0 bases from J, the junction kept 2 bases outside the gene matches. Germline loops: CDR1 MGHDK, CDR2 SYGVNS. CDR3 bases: TGTGCCAGCAGTTCCGGGGGGAGCACAGATACGCAGTATTTT. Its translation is CASSSGGSTDTQYF.

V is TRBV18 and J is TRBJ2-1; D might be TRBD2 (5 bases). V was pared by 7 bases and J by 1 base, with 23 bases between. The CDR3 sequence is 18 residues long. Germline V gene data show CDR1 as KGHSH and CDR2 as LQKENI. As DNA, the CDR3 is TGTGCCAGCTATTCCGGGCTAGCTGGGGAATGGTCCTACAATGAGCAGTTCTTC. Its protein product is CASYSGLAGEWSYNEQFF.

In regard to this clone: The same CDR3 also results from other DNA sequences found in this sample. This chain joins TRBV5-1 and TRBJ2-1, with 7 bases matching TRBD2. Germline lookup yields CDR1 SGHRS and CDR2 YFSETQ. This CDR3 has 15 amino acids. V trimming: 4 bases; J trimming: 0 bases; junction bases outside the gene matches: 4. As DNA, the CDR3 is TGCGCCAGCAGCCTCGGCGGGAGCTCCTACAATGAGCAGTTCTTC. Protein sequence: CASSLGGSSYNEQFF.

DNA of the CDR3: TGTGCCAGTAGTATTGGGACAGGGGGTGATTCACCCCTCCACTTT. The encoded protein is CASSIGTGGDSPLHF. The rearrangement uses TRBV19 and TRBJ1-6, with 11 bases lining up with TRBD1. The CDR3 is made up of 15 amino acids. Germline CDR1 reads LNHDA; CDR2 reads SQIVND (reference sequence). V dropped 3 bases and J dropped 8; count of bases not matched to a gene: 3.

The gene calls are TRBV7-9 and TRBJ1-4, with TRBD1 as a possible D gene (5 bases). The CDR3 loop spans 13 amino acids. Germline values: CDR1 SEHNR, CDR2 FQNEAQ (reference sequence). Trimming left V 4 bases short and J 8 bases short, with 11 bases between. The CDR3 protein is CASSSPEGEKLFF. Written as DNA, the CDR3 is TGTGCCAGCAGCTCCCCGGAGGGGGAAAAACTGTTTTTT. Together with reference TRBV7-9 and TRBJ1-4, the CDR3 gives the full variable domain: DTGVSQNPRHKITKRGQNVTFRCDPISEHNRLYWYRQTLGQGPEFLTYFQNEAQLEKSRLLSDRFSAERPKGSFSTLEIQRTEQGDSAMYLCASSSPEGEKLFFGSGTQLSVL.

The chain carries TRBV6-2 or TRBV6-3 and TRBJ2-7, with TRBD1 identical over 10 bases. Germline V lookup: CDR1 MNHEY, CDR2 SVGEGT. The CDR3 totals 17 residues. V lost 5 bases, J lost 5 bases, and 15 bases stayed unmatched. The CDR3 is CASSHQTGGALRDEQYF. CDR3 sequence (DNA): TGTGCCAGCAGTCATCAGACAGGGGGCGCGTTGAGGGACGAGCAGTACTTC.

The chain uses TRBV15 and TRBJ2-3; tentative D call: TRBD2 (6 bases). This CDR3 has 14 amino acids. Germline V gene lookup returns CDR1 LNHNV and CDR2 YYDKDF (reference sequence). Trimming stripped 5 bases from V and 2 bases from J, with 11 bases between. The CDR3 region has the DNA TGTGCCACCAGCCCCCGGACTAACACAGATACGCAGTATTTT. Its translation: CATSPRTNTDTQYF. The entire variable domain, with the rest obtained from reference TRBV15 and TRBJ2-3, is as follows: DAMVIQNPRYQVTQFGKPVTLSCSQTLNHNVMYWYQQKSSQAPKLLFHYYDKDFNNEADTPDNFQSRRPNTSFCFLDIRSPGLGDTAMYLCATSPRTNTDTQYFGPGTRLTVL.

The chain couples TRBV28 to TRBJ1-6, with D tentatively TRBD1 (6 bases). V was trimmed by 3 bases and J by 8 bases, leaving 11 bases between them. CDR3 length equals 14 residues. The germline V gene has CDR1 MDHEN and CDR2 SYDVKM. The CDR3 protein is CASSFGGLDSPLHF. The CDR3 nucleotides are TGTGCCAGCAGTTTCGGGGGGCTTGATTCACCCCTCCACTTT.

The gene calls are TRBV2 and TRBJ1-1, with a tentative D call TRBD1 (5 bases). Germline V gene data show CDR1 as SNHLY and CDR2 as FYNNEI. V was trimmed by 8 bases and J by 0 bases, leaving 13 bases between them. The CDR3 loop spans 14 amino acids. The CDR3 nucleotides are TGTGCCAGCGGGGGGGGGAGCATGAACACTGAAGCTTTCTTT. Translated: CASGGGSMNTEAFF.

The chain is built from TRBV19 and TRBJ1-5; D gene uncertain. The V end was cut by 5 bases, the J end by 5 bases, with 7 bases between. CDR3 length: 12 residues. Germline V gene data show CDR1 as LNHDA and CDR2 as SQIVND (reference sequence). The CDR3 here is CASSLLDQPQHF. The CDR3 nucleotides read TGTGCCAGTAGTCTCCTCGATCAGCCCCAGCATTTT.

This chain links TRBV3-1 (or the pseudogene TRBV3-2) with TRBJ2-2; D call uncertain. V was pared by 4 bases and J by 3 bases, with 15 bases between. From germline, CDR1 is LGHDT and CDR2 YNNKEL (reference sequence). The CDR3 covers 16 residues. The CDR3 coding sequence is TGTGCCAGCAGCCCCCTCTTCAGCGCTTACACCGGGGAGCTGTTTTTT. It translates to CASSPLFSAYTGELFF.

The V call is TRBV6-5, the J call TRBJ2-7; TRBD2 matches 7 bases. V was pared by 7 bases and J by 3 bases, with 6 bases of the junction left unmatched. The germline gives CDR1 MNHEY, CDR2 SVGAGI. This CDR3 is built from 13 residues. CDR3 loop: CASTAAGDYEQYF. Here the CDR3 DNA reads TGTGCCAGCACCGCCGCGGGGGACTACGAGCAGTACTTC.

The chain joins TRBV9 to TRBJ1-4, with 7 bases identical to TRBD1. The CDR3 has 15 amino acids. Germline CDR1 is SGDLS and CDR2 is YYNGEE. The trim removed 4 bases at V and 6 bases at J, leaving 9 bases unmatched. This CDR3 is CASSPRQGLYEKLFF. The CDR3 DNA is TGTGCCAGCAGCCCCCGACAGGGCTTATATGAAAAACTGTTTTTT.

CDR3 sequence (DNA): TGCGCCAGCAGCCAAGATTCAGCGGGAGAAGCCGGTGAGCAGTTCTTC. Protein: CASSQDSAGEAGEQFF. The J gene is TRBJ2-1, the V gene TRBV4-3; 8 bases fit TRBD2. The V gene's germline CDR1 is LGHNA and CDR2 YSLEER. The length of the CDR3 is 16 residues. Trimming at V came to 0 bases and at J to 9 bases, leaving 10 bases not matched to a gene.

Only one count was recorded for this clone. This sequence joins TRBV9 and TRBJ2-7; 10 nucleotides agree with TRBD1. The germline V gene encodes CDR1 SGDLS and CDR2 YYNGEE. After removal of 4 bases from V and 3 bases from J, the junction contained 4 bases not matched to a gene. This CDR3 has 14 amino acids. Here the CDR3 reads CASSPRTGGYEQYF. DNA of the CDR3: TGTGCCAGCAGCCCCCGGACAGGGGGCTACGAGCAGTACTTC.

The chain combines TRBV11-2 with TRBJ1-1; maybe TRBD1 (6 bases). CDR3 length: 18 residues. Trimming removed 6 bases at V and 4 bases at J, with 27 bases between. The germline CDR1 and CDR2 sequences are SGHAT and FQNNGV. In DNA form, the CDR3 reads TGTGCCAGCAGTTCCAGATTTACAGGGTCTCAGTTCCCCACTGAAGCTTTCTTT. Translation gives CASSSRFTGSQFPTEAFF.